One sample yielded the 30 T cell receptor beta chains listed below, sequenced in a study of T cell responses to AZD1222 COVID-19 vaccine (dated by TCRdb to about 2021). The protocol used for the library was the immunoSEQ multiplex PCR assay. TCRdb mirrors the immuneACCESS table, restricted to in-frame sequences. Some clones are absent from its copies; in checked studies, under half trace to an unresolved V gene, and the reason for the others is unknown. This sample holds roughly 110,000 clones; roughly 90% were observed only once. The leading ten clones occupy less than 8% of the sample. The time point label corresponds to: baseline before first vaccination. Material: peripheral blood, obtained on day 0 of AZD1222 vaccination. These receptor sequences come from an adult in good health.

The rearrangement joins TRBV7-2 to TRBJ2-3; 11 nucleotides agree with TRBD2. Trimming cost V 2 bases and J 4 bases; bases outside gene matches: 2. Germline loops: CDR1 SGHTA, CDR2 FQGNSA. The CDR3 extends over 15 amino acids. The CDR3 region has the DNA TGTGCCAGCAGCTTAACTAGCGGGAGTTCAGATACGCAGTATTTT. It translates to CASSLTSGSSDTQYF.

The chain uses TRBV5-1 and TRBJ2-7; 8 nucleotides agree with TRBD1. The CDR3 is 14 amino acids. Germline values: CDR1 SGHRS, CDR2 YFSETQ. V was pared by 5 bases and J by 9 bases, with 13 bases of the junction left unmatched. Here the CDR3 DNA reads TGCGCCAGCAGTACAGGGGGTCTTGCCCGGGGGCAGTACTTC. Translating gives CASSTGGLARGQYF.

This clone was counted once. A read error may account for a junction end that differs from germline. This chain connects TRBV3-1 (or the pseudogene TRBV3-2) to TRBJ2-4; no clear D. Germline CDR1 reads LGHDT; CDR2 reads YNNKEL (reference sequence). The length of the CDR3 is 12 residues. This CDR3 reads CASSQDSWAVDF. CDR3 nucleotides: TGTGCCAGCAGCCAAGATTCTTGGGCAGTGGACTTC.

The V and J genes are TRBV4-2 and TRBJ2-1; D perhaps matches TRBD2 (6 bases). CDR1 and CDR2 from the germline V gene are LGHNA and YNFKEQ. V lost 0 bases and J lost 4, with 13 bases in between. The CDR3 has 16 residues. In nucleotides, the CDR3 is TGTGCCAGCAGCCAAGAGGTGAGTAGCGGATACAATGAGCAGTTCTTC. Protein product: CASSQEVSSGYNEQFF.

The V and J genes are TRBV28 and TRBJ1-2; 9 bases are shared with TRBD1. CDR1 is MDHEN, CDR2 SYDVKM, per germline. V was clipped by 7 bases and J by 6 bases; unmatched bases: 3. The CDR3 spans 12 residues. The CDR3 DNA sequence: TGTGCCAGCACGGGACAGGGAGATGGCTACACCTTC. It translates to CASTGQGDGYTF.

The chain carries TRBV7-3 and TRBJ1-1; no clear D gene. CDR3 length equals 15 residues. The V gene lost 5 bases and the J gene lost 1 base, with 14 bases spanning the gap. Looked up from germline, CDR1 is SGHTA and CDR2 is FQGTGA. In DNA, the CDR3 is TGTGCCAGCAGCCCCCGGGGAGGCGCGAACACTGAAGCTTTCTTT. This codes for CASSPRGGANTEAFF.

This rearrangement joins TRBV5-5 to TRBJ2-3; D unclear. CDR3 size: 15 residues. Trimming pared 0 bases from V and 6 bases from J, leaving 14 bases between. CDR1 and CDR2 (germline): SGHKS, YYEKEE (reference sequence). CDR3 bases: TGTGCCAGCAGCTTGGGGCCCGCCGGCATGGATACGCAGTATTTT. Translating it yields CASSLGPAGMDTQYF.

Details on this clone: The same CDR3 also results from other DNA sequences found in this sample. This chain joins TRBV6-5 and TRBJ1-5; 7 bases match TRBD1. The CDR3 length is 14 residues. CDR1 and CDR2 (germline): MNHEY, SVGAGI. The V and J ends lost 6 bases and 2 bases, in that order; junction bases with no gene match: 4. The CDR3 nucleotides are TGTGCCAGCAGGCAGACAGGGCGCAATCAGCCCCAGCATTTT. As protein: CASRQTGRNQPQHF.

The V and J genes are TRBV28 and TRBJ1-3; D unclear. Trimming removed 3 bases from V and 3 bases from J, with 3 bases in between. Germline CDR1 is MDHEN and CDR2 is SYDVKM. The CDR3 is 12 residues long. CDR3 region: CASSFGGNTIYF. The CDR3 DNA reads as TGTGCCAGCAGTTTCGGTGGAAACACCATATATTTT.

This clone appeared once. This chain links TRBV11-2 with TRBJ1-2; no clear D. V lost 0 bases, J lost 8 bases, and 10 bases lay in between. This CDR3 is 13 amino acids long. The germline V gene encodes CDR1 SGHAT and CDR2 FQNNGV. CDR3 sequence reads: CASSLEGRGGYTF. DNA of the CDR3: TGTGCCAGCAGCTTAGAGGGCCGCGGCGGCTACACCTTC.

This clone showed up just once. The chain recombines TRBV7-9 with TRBJ1-2; 8 nucleotides match TRBD1. Germline V CDR1 and CDR2: SEHNR, FQNEAQ (reference sequence). The CDR3 has 17 amino acids. The trim removed 4 bases at V and 8 bases at J, leaving 18 bases unmatched. The CDR3 bases are TGTGCCAGCAGCTCAATGACAGGGGCCGCGATGTGGGTCGGCTACACCTTC. Protein sequence: CASSSMTGAAMWVGYTF.

The chain uses TRBV19 and TRBJ2-1; TRBD2 might be the D (5 bases). CDR3 size: 16 residues. Germline V gene sequence: CDR1 LNHDA, CDR2 SQIVND (reference sequence). The V and J ends lost 1 base and 4 bases respectively, with 14 bases between them. CDR3 protein: CASSIVVRAPYNEQFF. The DNA of the CDR3 is TGTGCCAGTAGTATAGTCGTGCGGGCACCATACAATGAGCAGTTCTTC.

The rearrangement joins TRBV11-2 to TRBJ2-2; the match to TRBD2 covers 9 bases. This CDR3 spans 17 amino acids. The germline V gene encodes CDR1 SGHAT and CDR2 FQNNGV. V was pared by 5 bases and J by 3 bases, with 10 bases of the junction left unmatched. The DNA for the CDR3 is TGTGCCAGCAGCGAATTCGGACTAGCGCGGTACACCGGGGAGCTGTTTTTT. This encodes CASSEFGLARYTGELFF.

The V call is TRBV28, the J call TRBJ2-2; 11 bases are a match to TRBD1. The length of the CDR3 is 16 residues. Germline CDR1 is MDHEN and CDR2 is SYDVKM. V trimming: 6 bases; J trimming: 8 bases; junction bases outside the gene matches: 11. The CDR3 DNA sequence: TGTGCCAGCAGGTCTACCGGGACAGGGGGTGGAGGGGAGCTGTTTTTT. Translating it yields CASRSTGTGGGGELFF.

The V call is TRBV24-1, the J call TRBJ2-1, with 16 nucleotides matching TRBD2. The CDR3 has 22 residues. The V and J ends lost 1 base and 8 bases, in that order; junction bases with no gene match: 19. Germline values: CDR1 KGHDR, CDR2 SFDVKD. CDR3 protein: CATSDLNAQGLAGGPNSDEQFF. The CDR3 DNA is TGTGCCACCAGTGATTTAAACGCCCAGGGACTAGCGGGAGGGCCAAATAGCGATGAGCAGTTCTTC.

The chain carries TRBV19 and TRBJ1-2; 10 bases map to TRBD1. The CDR3 consists of 17 residues. The germline V gene encodes CDR1 LNHDA and CDR2 SQIVND (reference sequence). The V segment lost 4 bases and the J segment 6 bases; nucleotides outside the gene matches: 14. CDR3 sequence reads: CASSTDRQGARTNGYTF. The CDR3 bases are TGTGCCAGTAGTACCGATAGACAGGGGGCGAGGACTAATGGCTACACCTTC.

The chain links TRBV9 to TRBJ2-2; D gene unclear. The CDR3 is 16 residues long. V gave up 0 bases and J gave up 4 bases, with 13 bases separating them. Germline-derived CDR1 and CDR2 are SGDLS and YYNGEE. DNA of the CDR3: TGTGCCAGCAGCGTAGTTGGTTCGGGCAGCACCGGGGAGCTGTTTTTT. It encodes CASSVVGSGSTGELFF.

The CDR3 protein is CASSLDRSISYEQYF. CDR3 sequence (DNA): TGTGCCAGCAGCCTGGACAGGTCAATCTCCTACGAGCAGTACTTC. This rearrangement joins TRBV6-5 to TRBJ2-7; 7 bases map to TRBD1. V lost 6 bases to trimming and J lost 0 bases; unmatched junction nucleotides: 8. The germline CDR1 and CDR2 sequences are MNHEY and SVGAGI. The length of the CDR3 is 15 residues.

The V gene is TRBV7-3, the J gene TRBJ2-1, with D perhaps being TRBD1 or TRBD2 (5 bases each). Germline-derived CDR1 and CDR2 are SGHTA and FQGTGA. The CDR3 length is 12 residues. V lost 5 bases and J 9 bases, leaving 11 bases between the germline ends. The CDR3 sequence is CASSGDAGEQFF. DNA for the CDR3: TGTGCCAGCAGCGGGGACGCTGGTGAGCAGTTCTTC.

As to this clone: Mismatch with germline at one junction end may stem from a read error. The chain is built from TRBV18 and TRBJ2-7, with 8 positions matching TRBD1. The CDR3 runs 12 residues. Germline assignment: CDR1 KGHSH and CDR2 LQKENI. CDR3: CASSPRAGGPPF. CDR3 DNA sequence: TGTGCCAGCTCACCCAGGGCAGGGGGCCCTCCGTTC.

V gene TRBV5-1 combines with J gene TRBJ1-1; TRBD1 aligns across 7 bases. The CDR3 consists of 21 residues. Unmatched junction bases numbered 21, after V lost 1 base and J lost 0 bases. Germline values: CDR1 SGHRS, CDR2 YFSETQ. As DNA, the CDR3 is TGCGCCAGCAGCTTGATTCGTGGGGGACAGATGACCCTGTTCATGAACACTGAAGCTTTCTTT. Amino acid sequence: CASSLIRGGQMTLFMNTEAFF. The variable domain in full, with the rest retrieved from reference TRBV5-1 and TRBJ1-1, is KAGVTQTPRYLIKTRGQQVTLSCSPISGHRSVSWYQQTPGQGLQFLFEYFSETQRNKGNFPGRFSGRQFSNSRSEMNVSTLELGDSALYLCASSLIRGGQMTLFMNTEAFFGQGTRLTVV.

The chain carries TRBV28 and TRBJ1-2; D is unclear. The CDR3 is made up of 12 amino acids. Trimming cost V 4 bases and J 4 bases, with 7 bases left between them. Per the germline V gene, CDR1 is MDHEN and CDR2 is SYDVKM. The CDR3 loop is CASSYGVYGYTF. In DNA, the CDR3 is TGTGCCAGCAGTTACGGGGTCTATGGCTACACCTTC.

In this sample, this clone turned up once. This chain joins TRBV5-8 and TRBJ2-5; TRBD2 might be the D (5 bases). The CDR3 is 14 residues long. The germline V gene encodes CDR1 SGHTS and CDR2 YDEGEE. Trimming removed 5 bases from V and 5 bases from J, with 16 bases in between. The CDR3 nucleotides are TGTGCCAGCAGTCGAGACTACACGGGGGAGACCCAGTACTTC. Amino acids: CASSRDYTGETQYF.

The V call is TRBV24-1, the J call TRBJ2-1, with 14 positions matching TRBD2. Trimming took 3 bases from V and 12 from J; bases not matched to a gene: 6. This CDR3 is 15 amino acids long. Germline V gives CDR1 KGHDR, CDR2 SFDVKD. CDR3 in amino acids: CATSDPGTSGRGQFF. The CDR3 DNA reads as TGTGCCACCAGTGATCCCGGGACTAGCGGGAGAGGGCAGTTCTTC.

The chain combines TRBV7-6 with TRBJ2-2; D assignment may be TRBD1 or TRBD2 (5 bases each). Trimming took 7 bases from V and 2 from J, leaving 17 bases between them. The germline V gene has CDR1 SGHVS and CDR2 FNYEAQ. The CDR3 has 16 amino acids. This CDR3 reads CASTPLPGPNTGELFF. As DNA, the CDR3 is TGTGCCAGCACCCCCCTCCCGGGACCAAACACCGGGGAGCTGTTTTTT.

The V and J genes are TRBV29-1 and TRBJ2-1; tentative D call: TRBD1 (6 bases). The CDR3 extends over 14 amino acids. The germline CDR1 and CDR2 sequences are SQVTM and ANQGSEA. V shed 6 bases and J shed 1 base, with 13 bases lying between them. Here the CDR3 DNA reads TGCAGCGTGGGAGAGGACAGTTCCTACAATGAGCAGTTCTTC. This codes for CSVGEDSSYNEQFF.

The V gene is TRBV28, the J gene TRBJ1-6; a possible D gene is TRBD1 (6 bases). Trimming left V 6 bases short and J 5 bases short, with 20 bases between. Germline-derived CDR1 and CDR2 are MDHEN and SYDVKM. CDR3 size: 17 residues. In nucleotides, the CDR3 is TGTGCCAGCAGCTTCCGTGTGGACAGCCTTAATAATTCACCCCTCCACTTT. This encodes CASSFRVDSLNNSPLHF. Variable domain in full (rest from reference TRBV28 and TRBJ1-6): DVKVTQSSRYLVKRTGEKVFLECVQDMDHENMFWYRQDPGLGLRLIYFSYDVKMKEKGDIPEGYSVSREKKERFSLILESASTNQTSMYLCASSFRVDSLNNSPLHFGNGTRLTVT.

The J gene is TRBJ1-2, the V gene TRBV24-1, with D tentatively TRBD1 (5 bases). Germline V gene data show CDR1 as KGHDR and CDR2 as SFDVKD. V gave up 4 bases and J gave up 10 bases, with 15 bases separating them. This CDR3 comprises 13 residues. In DNA form, the CDR3 reads TGTGCCACCAGTGACACTTACGGGGGTGACTACACCTTC. Amino acid sequence: CATSDTYGGDYTF.

The chain is built from TRBV5-5 and TRBJ1-2; D possibly corresponds to TRBD1 (6 bases). Germline lookup yields CDR1 SGHKS and CDR2 YYEKEE (reference sequence). The CDR3 has 13 residues. The V end was cut by 4 bases, the J end by 10 bases, with 17 bases between. The CDR3 sequence is CASSPDRSGTYTF. In DNA, the CDR3 is TGTGCCAGCAGCCCTGACAGGTCGGGGACCTACACCTTC. Based on the CDR3 plus reference TRBV5-5 and TRBJ1-2, the full variable domain is DAGVTQSPTHLIKTRGQQVTLRCSPISGHKSVSWYQQVLGQGPQFIFQYYEKEERGRGNFPDRFSARQFPNYSSELNVNALLLGDSALYLCASSPDRSGTYTFGSGTRLTVV.

The gene calls are TRBV19 and TRBJ1-5; 9 positions agree with TRBD1. This CDR3 is built from 15 residues. Germline V CDR1 and CDR2: LNHDA, SQIVND (reference sequence). The J segment lost 6 bases and the V segment lost 4 bases, leaving 7 bases of the junction unmatched. CDR3 region: CASSKRQGDSQPQHF. CDR3 coding DNA: TGTGCCAGTAGTAAGAGACAGGGGGATAGTCAGCCCCAGCATTTT.